The clone carrying this T cell receptor (beta chain) was counted many times. Its target is unknown. The diagnoses drew upon clinical symptoms, serum thyroxine and TRAb, thyroid ultrasound and orbital computed tomography. TCR beta CDR3 regions were amplified from RNA. Researchers ran a first-round RT-PCR on the TCR CDR3 using the HTBI primer set. TCRdb recomputed calls from the multiplex PCR reads with MiXCR, one row per CDR3 protein. The repertoire holds about 600,000 distinct CDR3 sequences, with approximately 15% as singletons. This CDR3 has 13 amino acids. Germline CDR1 reads SGHVS; CDR2 reads FNYEAQ. The germline V and J ends were trimmed by 5 bases and 1 base, with 8 bases remaining between them. These data originate in a study of T cells in Graves' hyperthyroidism and ophthalmopathy. Whole-study context: Sampling of peripheral blood happened at initial diagnosis, prior to any treatment.

Whole-study results and caveats: Blood also contained most expanded thyroid clonotypes above 0.001.

Sequencing used blood. V usage is TRBV7-6 and J usage is TRBJ2-5; TRBD2 is a possible D gene (6 bases). The clonotype was recovered from a woman under 30 with Graves' ophthalmopathy. The CDR3 here is CASSREIQETQYF. The CDR3 DNA is TGTGCCAGCAGCCGGGAGATCCAAGAGACCCAGTACTTC.